Following are 18 T cell receptor beta chains from one sample sequenced in a study of graft-versus-host responses after intestinal transplantation. Labeling with CFSE marked about 200,000 responder cells, which were plated with about 200,000 irradiated, violet-dye-labeled stimulator cells. Assay used: immunoSEQ multiplex PCR; TCRdb lists only in-frame clones, some missing. The table includes some 13,000 clones, roughly two fifths detected once. This sample comprised alloreactive CD8+ T cells from a mixed lymphocyte reaction culture, obtained before intestinal transplant. The subset was: CFSE-low proliferating T cells sorted from roughly six-day pre-transplant mixed lymphocyte reaction (GvH or HvG direction). These receptors originate from a human patient who received an intestinal transplant.

This clone was seen once. The chain links TRBV6-6 to TRBJ1-1; 9 nucleotides line up with TRBD1. The junction had 9 bases not matched to a gene; V was cut back by 5 bases and J by 5 bases. CDR3 length equals 15 residues. The germline V gene encodes CDR1 MNHNY and CDR2 SVGAGI (reference sequence). The CDR3 DNA is TGTGCCAGCAGTGTACCGGGACAGGGAATGACTGAAGCTTTCTTT. Protein: CASSVPGQGMTEAFF.

The table lists this clone with a few counts. V is TRBV27 and J is TRBJ2-2; D perhaps matches TRBD1 (5 bases). The germline CDR1 and CDR2 sequences are MNHEY and SMNVEV (reference sequence). The V gene lost 3 bases and the J gene lost 6 bases, with 11 bases spanning the gap. The CDR3 sequence is 14 residues long. For the CDR3, the DNA is TGTGCCAGCAGTTTCTCCCGACAGCCCGGGGAGCTGTTTTTT. Translated, it gives CASSFSRQPGELFF.

This clone has just a few counts. The rearrangement joins TRBV6-1 to TRBJ1-6, with D unclear. Germline V gene lookup returns CDR1 MNHNS and CDR2 SASEGT. The germline V and J ends were trimmed by 2 bases and 8 bases, with 7 bases remaining between them. The CDR3 is 13 residues long. In nucleotides, the CDR3 is TGTGCCAGCAGTGAAAACGGTCATTCACCCCTCCACTTT. Its translation is CASSENGHSPLHF.

This clone was counted only a few times. The chain employs TRBV30 and TRBJ1-1; maybe TRBD1 (6 bases). The V gene lost 2 bases and the J gene lost 4 bases, with 11 bases spanning the gap. Germline CDR1 GTSNPN, CDR2 SVGIG (reference sequence). This CDR3 spans 13 amino acids. This CDR3 is CAWSIQGSTEAFF. DNA for the CDR3: TGTGCCTGGAGTATACAGGGTTCCACTGAAGCTTTCTTT.

V usage is TRBV6-1 and J usage is TRBJ2-7; D is possibly TRBD2 (6 bases). Trimming cost V 4 bases and J 2 bases, with 9 bases left between them. Germline CDR1 is MNHNS and CDR2 is SASEGT. CDR3 size: 13 residues. CDR3 residues: CASSARDPYEQYF. The DNA of the CDR3 is TGTGCCAGCAGTGCGCGGGATCCCTACGAGCAGTACTTC.

This clone turned up a few times. The J gene is TRBJ2-7, the V gene TRBV6-1, with D maybe TRBD2 (5 bases). V was shortened by 5 bases and J by 2 bases, with 10 bases between the two germline ends. The CDR3 length is 13 residues. Germline V gene data show CDR1 as MNHNS and CDR2 as SASEGT. In nucleotides, the CDR3 is TGTGCCAGCAGTTCGGGGAGCCCCTACGAGCAGTACTTC. Its protein is CASSSGSPYEQYF.

This clone appeared a few times. The chain links TRBV30 to TRBJ2-3; TRBD1 aligns across 7 bases. This CDR3 contains 14 residues. Germline CDR1 reads GTSNPN; CDR2 reads SVGIG (reference sequence). Trimming removed 4 bases from V and 4 bases from J; junction bases left unmatched: 8. The CDR3 bases are TGTGCCTGGACCACGACAGGGCACCCAGATACGCAGTATTTT. This gives the protein CAWTTTGHPDTQYF. Full variable domain (rest looked up from reference TRBV30 and TRBJ2-3): SQTIHQWPATLVQPVGSPLSLECTVEGTSNPNLYWYRQAAGRGLQLLFYSVGIGQISSEVPQNLSASRPQDRQFILSSKKLLLSDSGFYLCAWTTTGHPDTQYFGPGTRLTVL.

Only a few counts were recorded for this clone. This chain joins TRBV27 and TRBJ2-7, with TRBD1 matching over 7 bases. Germline CDR1 is MNHEY and CDR2 is SMNVEV (reference sequence). The V gene end was trimmed by 4 bases and the J gene end by 4 bases; junction bases not matched to a gene: 4. There are 13 residues in the CDR3. The CDR3 region is CASSSTGNYEQYF. CDR3 DNA sequence: TGTGCCAGCAGTTCGACAGGGAATTACGAGCAGTACTTC.

This clone occurred a few times. This rearrangement joins TRBV28 to TRBJ2-1; D might be TRBD1 (6 bases). Germline CDR1 MDHEN, CDR2 SYDVKM. The CDR3 has 14 residues. Trimming left V 5 bases short and J 3 bases short, with 11 bases between. CDR3 residues: CASSKDSFYNEQFF. The CDR3 nucleotides are TGTGCCAGCAGTAAGGACAGCTTCTACAATGAGCAGTTCTTC.

This clone was seen a handful of times. V is TRBV4-3 and J is TRBJ2-1; possibly TRBD2 for D (5 bases). The CDR3 has 15 residues. V lost 0 bases, J lost 7 bases, and 13 bases lay in between. Germline assignment: CDR1 LGHNA and CDR2 YSLEER. CDR3 region: CASSQDRSGLNEQFF. The DNA of the CDR3 is TGCGCCAGCAGCCAAGATAGATCGGGGTTGAATGAGCAGTTCTTC.

V and J are TRBV15 and TRBJ2-5, with D possibly being TRBD2 (5 bases). Near its end, the DNA agrees better with TRBJ2-7, so the J call may be wrong. CDR1 LNHNV and CDR2 YYDKDF come from the germline V gene (reference sequence). The CDR3 covers 13 residues. CDR3 in amino acids: CATSPRGYSEQYF. CDR3 coding DNA: TGTGCCACCAGCCCTCGGGGATATAGCGAGCAGTACTTC.

There are a few counts of this clone. The rearrangement links TRBV2 to TRBJ2-1; D possibly corresponds to TRBD1 (6 bases). The germline V and J ends were trimmed by 6 bases and 10 bases, with 25 bases remaining between them. Germline V gene lookup returns CDR1 SNHLY and CDR2 FYNNEI. This CDR3 is built from 16 residues. CDR3 DNA: TGTGCCAGCAGACCCTTCTCCAGGGGCTCCGCGGAGGAGCAGTTCTTC. This translates into CASRPFSRGSAEEQFF.

CDR3 bases: TGTGCCAGCGCTCTACTCCCTGGGGCCTATGGCTACACCTTC. The encoded protein is CASALLPGAYGYTF. This chain joins TRBV7-9 and TRBJ1-2, with a weak D call TRBD1 (5 bases). Germline V gene sequence: CDR1 SEHNR, CDR2 FQNEAQ (reference sequence). The CDR3 has 14 residues. V was pared by 8 bases and J by 4 bases, with 17 bases between.

This clone was found a few times. The chain is built from TRBV15 and TRBJ2-3; D unclear. Germline loops: CDR1 LNHNV, CDR2 YYDKDF (reference sequence). V lost 5 bases and J lost 4, with 7 bases in between. The CDR3 is 12 residues long. The CDR3 loop is CATSLAADTQYF. CDR3 DNA sequence: TGTGCCACCAGCCTGGCGGCAGATACGCAGTATTTT. Drawing the rest from reference TRBV15 and TRBJ2-3, the complete variable domain is DAMVIQNPRYQVTQFGKPVTLSCSQTLNHNVMYWYQQKSSQAPKLLFHYYDKDFNNEADTPDNFQSRRPNTSFCFLDIRSPGLGDTAMYLCATSLAADTQYFGPGTRLTVL.

This clone occurred a few times. V is TRBV19 and J is TRBJ1-4; D is perhaps TRBD1 (5 bases). Looked up from germline, CDR1 is LNHDA and CDR2 is SQIVND (reference sequence). V gave up 9 bases and J gave up 7 bases, with 18 bases separating them. This CDR3 comprises 14 residues. The DNA for the CDR3 is TGTGCCAGCCGCCAGGGTGGAGGGGTTGAAAAACTGTTTTTT. Amino acids: CASRQGGGVEKLFF. Complete variable domain (other parts from reference TRBV19 and TRBJ1-4): DGGITQSPKYLFRKEGQNVTLSCEQNLNHDAMYWYRQDPGQGLRLIYYSQIVNDFQKGDIAEGYSVSREKKESFPLTVTSAQKNPTAFYLCASRQGGGVEKLFFGSGTQLSVL.

This clone was seen a handful of times. This chain uses TRBV4-3 with TRBJ1-2; tentative D call: TRBD1 (5 bases). V dropped 1 base and J dropped 4 bases, with 10 bases sitting between them. CDR1 LGHNA and CDR2 YSLEER come from the germline V gene. The CDR3 totals 14 residues. The CDR3 DNA is TGCGCCAGCAGCCAAGTTGGGGGGACCTATGGCTACACCTTC. Its translation is CASSQVGGTYGYTF.

This chain joins TRBV27 and TRBJ2-7; 9 bases match TRBD1. The CDR3 extends over 14 amino acids. Trimming took 3 bases from V and 1 from J; bases not matched to a gene: 1. Germline V gives CDR1 MNHEY, CDR2 SMNVEV (reference sequence). DNA for the CDR3: TGTGCCAGCAGTTTTGGGACAGGGTCCTACGAGCAGTACTTC. Protein product: CASSFGTGSYEQYF.

The V gene is TRBV11-3, the J gene TRBJ1-5; 7 bases align to TRBD1. V lost 1 base and J lost 0; bases outside the gene matches: 6. The CDR3 contains 17 residues. CDR1 SGHNT and CDR2 YENEEA come from the germline V gene. The CDR3 sequence is CASSLVSGQNSNQPQHF. In DNA, the CDR3 is TGTGCCAGCAGCTTAGTCTCGGGACAGAATAGCAATCAGCCCCAGCATTTT.